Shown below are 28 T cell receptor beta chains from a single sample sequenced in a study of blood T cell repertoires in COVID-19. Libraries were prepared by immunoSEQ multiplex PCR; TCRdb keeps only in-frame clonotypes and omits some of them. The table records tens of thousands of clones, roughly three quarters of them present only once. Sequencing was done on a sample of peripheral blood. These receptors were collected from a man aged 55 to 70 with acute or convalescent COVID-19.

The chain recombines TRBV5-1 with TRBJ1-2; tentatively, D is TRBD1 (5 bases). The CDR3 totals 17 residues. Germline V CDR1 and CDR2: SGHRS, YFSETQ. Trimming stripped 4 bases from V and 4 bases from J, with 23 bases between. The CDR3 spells CASSLGGGSGTSYGYTF. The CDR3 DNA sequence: TGCGCCAGCAGCCTCGGTGGGGGGAGTGGTACTAGCTATGGCTACACCTTC.

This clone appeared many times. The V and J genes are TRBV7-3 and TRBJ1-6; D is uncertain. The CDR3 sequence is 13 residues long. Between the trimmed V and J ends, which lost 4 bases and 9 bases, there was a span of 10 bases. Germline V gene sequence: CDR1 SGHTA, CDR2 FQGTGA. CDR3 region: CASSSSLISPLHF. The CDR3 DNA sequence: TGTGCCAGCAGCTCCTCACTGATTTCACCCCTCCACTTT.

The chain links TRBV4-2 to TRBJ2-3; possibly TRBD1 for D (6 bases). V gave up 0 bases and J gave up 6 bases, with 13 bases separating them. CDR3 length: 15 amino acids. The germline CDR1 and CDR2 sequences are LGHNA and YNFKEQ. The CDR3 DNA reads TGTGCCAGCAGCCAAGAGAAGGGGCAGGGGGATACGCAGTATTTT. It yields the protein CASSQEKGQGDTQYF.

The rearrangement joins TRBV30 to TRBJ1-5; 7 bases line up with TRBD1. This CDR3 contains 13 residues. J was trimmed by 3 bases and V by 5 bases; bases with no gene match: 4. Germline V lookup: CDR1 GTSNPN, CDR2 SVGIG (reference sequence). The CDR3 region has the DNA TGTGCCTGGGCCGGACAGGACAATCAGCCCCAGCATTTT. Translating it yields CAWAGQDNQPQHF.

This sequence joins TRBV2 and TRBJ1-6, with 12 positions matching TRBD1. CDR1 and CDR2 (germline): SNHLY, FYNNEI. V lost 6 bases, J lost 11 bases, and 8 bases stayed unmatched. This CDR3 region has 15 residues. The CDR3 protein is CASSVGQGAFAPLHF. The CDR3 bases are TGTGCCAGCAGCGTGGGACAGGGGGCCTTTGCACCCCTCCACTTT.

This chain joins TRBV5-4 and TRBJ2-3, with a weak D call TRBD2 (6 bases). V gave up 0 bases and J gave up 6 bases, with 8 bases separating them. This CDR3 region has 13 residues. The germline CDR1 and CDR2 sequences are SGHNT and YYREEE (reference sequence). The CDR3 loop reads CASSLAGLDTQYF. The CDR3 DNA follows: TGTGCCAGCAGCTTGGCGGGACTGGATACGCAGTATTTT.

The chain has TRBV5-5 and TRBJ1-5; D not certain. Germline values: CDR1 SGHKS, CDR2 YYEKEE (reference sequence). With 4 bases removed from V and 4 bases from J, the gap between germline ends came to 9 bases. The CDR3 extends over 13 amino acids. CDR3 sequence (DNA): TGTGCCAGCAGCATACAGAGAAATCAGCCCCAGCATTTT. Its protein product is CASSIQRNQPQHF.

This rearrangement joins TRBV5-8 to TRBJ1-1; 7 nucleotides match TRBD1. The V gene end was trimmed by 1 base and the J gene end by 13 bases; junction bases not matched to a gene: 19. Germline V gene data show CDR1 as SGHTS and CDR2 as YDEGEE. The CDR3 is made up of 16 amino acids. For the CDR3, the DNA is TGTGCCAGCAGCTTGTACGGGCCTGCAGGGACAGCGGGTATTTTCTTT. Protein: CASSLYGPAGTAGIFF.

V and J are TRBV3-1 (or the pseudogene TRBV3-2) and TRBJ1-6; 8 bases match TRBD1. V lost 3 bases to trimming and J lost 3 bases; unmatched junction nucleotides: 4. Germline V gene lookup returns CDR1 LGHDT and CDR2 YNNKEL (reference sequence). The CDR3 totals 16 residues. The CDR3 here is CASSQGDRHYNSPLHF. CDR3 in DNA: TGTGCCAGCAGCCAGGGGGACAGGCACTATAATTCACCCCTCCACTTT.

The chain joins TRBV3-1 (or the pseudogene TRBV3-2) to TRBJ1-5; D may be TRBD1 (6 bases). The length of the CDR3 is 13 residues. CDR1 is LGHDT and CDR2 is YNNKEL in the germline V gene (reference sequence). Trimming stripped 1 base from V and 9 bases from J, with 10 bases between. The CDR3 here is CASSQVKGGPQHF. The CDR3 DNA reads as TGTGCCAGCAGCCAAGTAAAAGGGGGGCCCCAGCATTTT.

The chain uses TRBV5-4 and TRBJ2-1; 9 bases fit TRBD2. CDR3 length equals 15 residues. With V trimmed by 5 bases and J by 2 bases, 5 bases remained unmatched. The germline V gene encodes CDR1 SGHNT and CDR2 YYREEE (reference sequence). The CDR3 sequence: CASRLAGETYNEQFF. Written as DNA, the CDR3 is TGTGCCAGCAGATTAGCGGGGGAGACCTACAATGAGCAGTTCTTC.

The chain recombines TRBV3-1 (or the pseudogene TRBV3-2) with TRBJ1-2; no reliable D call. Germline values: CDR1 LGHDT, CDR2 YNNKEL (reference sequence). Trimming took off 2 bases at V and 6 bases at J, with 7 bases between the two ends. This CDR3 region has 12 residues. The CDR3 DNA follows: TGTGCCAGCAGCCAATACACCAATGGCTACACCTTC. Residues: CASSQYTNGYTF.

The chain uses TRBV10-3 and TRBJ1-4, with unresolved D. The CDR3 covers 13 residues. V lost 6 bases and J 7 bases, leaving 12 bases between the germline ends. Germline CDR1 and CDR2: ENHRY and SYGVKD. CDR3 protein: CAIREGVGEKLFF. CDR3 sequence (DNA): TGTGCCATCAGGGAGGGAGTCGGTGAAAAACTGTTTTTT.

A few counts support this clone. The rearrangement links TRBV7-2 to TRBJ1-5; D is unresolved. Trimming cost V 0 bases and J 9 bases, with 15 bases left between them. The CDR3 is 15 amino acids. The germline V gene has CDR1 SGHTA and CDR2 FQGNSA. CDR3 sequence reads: CASSLALGGRRPQHF. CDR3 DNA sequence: TGTGCCAGCAGCTTAGCGCTGGGAGGCCGCCGGCCCCAGCATTTT.

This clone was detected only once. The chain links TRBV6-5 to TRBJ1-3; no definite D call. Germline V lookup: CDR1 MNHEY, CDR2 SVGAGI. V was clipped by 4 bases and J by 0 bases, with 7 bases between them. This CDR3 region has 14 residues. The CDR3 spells CASSLLGSGNTIYF. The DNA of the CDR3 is TGTGCCAGCAGTTTGCTCGGCTCTGGAAACACCATATATTTT.

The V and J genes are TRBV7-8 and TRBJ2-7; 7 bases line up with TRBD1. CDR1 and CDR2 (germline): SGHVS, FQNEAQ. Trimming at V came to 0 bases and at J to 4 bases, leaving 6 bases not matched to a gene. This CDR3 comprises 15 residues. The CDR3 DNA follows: TGTGCCAGCAGCTTAGCGCTTCAGGGGGTTTACGAGCAGTACTTC. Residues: CASSLALQGVYEQYF.

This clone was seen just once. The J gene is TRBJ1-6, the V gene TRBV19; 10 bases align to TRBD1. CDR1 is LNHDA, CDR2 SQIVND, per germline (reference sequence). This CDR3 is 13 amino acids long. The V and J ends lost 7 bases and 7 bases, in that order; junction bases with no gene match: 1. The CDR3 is CASMTGGNSPLHF. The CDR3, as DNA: TGTGCCAGTATGACAGGGGGCAATTCACCCCTCCACTTT.

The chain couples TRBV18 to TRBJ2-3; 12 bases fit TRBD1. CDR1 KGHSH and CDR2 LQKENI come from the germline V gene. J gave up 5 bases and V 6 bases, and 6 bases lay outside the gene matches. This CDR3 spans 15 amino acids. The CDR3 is CASSPGQGAGDTQYF. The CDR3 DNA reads TGTGCCAGCTCCCCGGGACAGGGGGCGGGAGATACGCAGTATTTT.

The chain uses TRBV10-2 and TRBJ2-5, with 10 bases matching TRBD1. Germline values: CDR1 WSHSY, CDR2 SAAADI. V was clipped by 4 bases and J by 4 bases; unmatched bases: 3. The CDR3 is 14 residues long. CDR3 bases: TGCGCCAGCAGTGTTCGGACAGGGGGAGAGACCCAGTACTTC. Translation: CASSVRTGGETQYF.

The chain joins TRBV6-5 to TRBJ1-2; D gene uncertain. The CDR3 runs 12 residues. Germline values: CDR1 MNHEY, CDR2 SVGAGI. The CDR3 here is CAAVTLSGGYTF. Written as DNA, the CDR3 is TGTGCAGCAGTTACGTTATCGGGTGGCTACACCTTC.

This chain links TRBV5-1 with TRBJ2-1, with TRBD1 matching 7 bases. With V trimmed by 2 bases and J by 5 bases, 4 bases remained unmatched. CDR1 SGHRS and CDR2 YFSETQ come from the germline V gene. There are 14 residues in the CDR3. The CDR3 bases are TGCGCCAGCAGCTTTACCGGGACAGACAATGAGCAGTTCTTC. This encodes CASSFTGTDNEQFF.

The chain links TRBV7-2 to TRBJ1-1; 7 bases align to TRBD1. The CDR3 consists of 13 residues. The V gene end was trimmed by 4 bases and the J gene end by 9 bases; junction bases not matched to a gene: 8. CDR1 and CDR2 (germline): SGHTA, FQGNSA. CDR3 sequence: CASSSQGFRKAFF. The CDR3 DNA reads TGTGCCAGCAGCTCACAGGGGTTCCGGAAAGCTTTCTTT.

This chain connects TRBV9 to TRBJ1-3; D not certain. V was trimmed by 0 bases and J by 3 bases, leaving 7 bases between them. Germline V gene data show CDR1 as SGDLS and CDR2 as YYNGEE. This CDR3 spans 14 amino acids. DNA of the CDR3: TGTGCCAGCAGCGTAGGACAAATTGGAAACACCATATATTTT. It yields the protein CASSVGQIGNTIYF.

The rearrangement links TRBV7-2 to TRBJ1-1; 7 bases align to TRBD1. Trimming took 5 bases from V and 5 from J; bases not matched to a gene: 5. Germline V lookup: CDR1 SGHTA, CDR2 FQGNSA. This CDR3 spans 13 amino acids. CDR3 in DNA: TGTGCCAGCAGCAAGACAGGGTTGACTGAAGCTTTCTTT. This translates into CASSKTGLTEAFF. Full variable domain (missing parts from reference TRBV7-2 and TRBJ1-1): GAGVSQSPSNKVTEKGKDVELRCDPISGHTALYWYRQSLGQGLEFLIYFQGNSAPDKSGLPSDRFSAERTGGSVSTLTIQRTQQEDSAVYLCASSKTGLTEAFFGQGTRLTVV.

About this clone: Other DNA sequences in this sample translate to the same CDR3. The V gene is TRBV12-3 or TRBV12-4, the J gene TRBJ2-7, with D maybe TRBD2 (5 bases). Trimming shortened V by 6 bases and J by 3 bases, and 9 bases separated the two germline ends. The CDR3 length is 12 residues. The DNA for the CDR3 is TGTGCCAGCAGATCCGGGATCTACGAGCAGTACTTC. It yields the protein CASRSGIYEQYF.

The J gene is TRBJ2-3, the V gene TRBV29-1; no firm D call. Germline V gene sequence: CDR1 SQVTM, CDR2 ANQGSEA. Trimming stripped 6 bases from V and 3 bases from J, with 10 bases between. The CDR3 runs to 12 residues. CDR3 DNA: TGCAGCGTCCGGGTTCAGACAGATACGCAGTATTTT. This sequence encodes CSVRVQTDTQYF.

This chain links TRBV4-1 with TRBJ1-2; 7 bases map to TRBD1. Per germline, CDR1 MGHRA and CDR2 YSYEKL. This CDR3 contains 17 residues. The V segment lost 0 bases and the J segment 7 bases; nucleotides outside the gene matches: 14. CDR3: CASSQDPGQGGLTGYTF. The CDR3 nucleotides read TGCGCCAGCAGCCAAGATCCAGGCCAGGGGGGCCTTACTGGCTACACCTTC.

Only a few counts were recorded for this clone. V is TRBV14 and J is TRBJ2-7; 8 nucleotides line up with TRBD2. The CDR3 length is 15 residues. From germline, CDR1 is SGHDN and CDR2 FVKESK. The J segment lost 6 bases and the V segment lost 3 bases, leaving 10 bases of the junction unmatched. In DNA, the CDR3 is TGTGCCAGCAGCCACCAGGAGCTTAGCGGGGTCGAGCAGTACTTC. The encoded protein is CASSHQELSGVEQYF.